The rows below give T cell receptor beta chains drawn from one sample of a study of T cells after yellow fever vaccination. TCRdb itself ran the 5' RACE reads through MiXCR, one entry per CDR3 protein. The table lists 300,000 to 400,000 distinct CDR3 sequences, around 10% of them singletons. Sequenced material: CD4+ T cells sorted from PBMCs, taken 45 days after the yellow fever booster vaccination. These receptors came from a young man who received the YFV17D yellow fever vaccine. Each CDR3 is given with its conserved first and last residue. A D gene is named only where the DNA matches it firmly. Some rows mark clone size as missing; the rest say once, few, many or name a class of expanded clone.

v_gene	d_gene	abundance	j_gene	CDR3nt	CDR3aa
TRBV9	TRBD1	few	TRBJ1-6	TGTGCCAGCAGTCCACAGGGGGCGCGGAATTCACCCCTCCACTTT	CASSPQGARNSPLHF
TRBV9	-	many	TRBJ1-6	TGTGCCAGCAGCGTAGCGGCAGGGGAAAATTCACCCCTCCACTTT	CASSVAAGENSPLHF
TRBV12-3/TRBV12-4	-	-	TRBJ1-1	TGTGCCAGCGGCCCGGCGGGGGGAATACGGAACACTGAAGCTTTCTTT	CASGPAGGIRNTEAFF
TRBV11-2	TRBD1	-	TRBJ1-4	TGTGCCAGCAGCTCCATGACAGGGGTTGGCGAAAAACTGTTTTTT	CASSSMTGVGEKLFF
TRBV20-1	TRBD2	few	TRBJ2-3	TGCAGTGTAGCTAGCGGGGGGGCAGGTACGCAGTATTTT	CSVASGGAGTQYF
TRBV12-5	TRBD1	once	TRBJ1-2	TGTGCTAGTGTCGGGACAGGTTCCAACTATGGCTACACCTTC	CASVGTGSNYGYTF
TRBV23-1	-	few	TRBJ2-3	TGCGCCAGAGACCGCAAAAGAAGCACAGATACGCAGTATTTT	CARDRKRSTDTQYF
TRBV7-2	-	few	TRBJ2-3	TGTGCCAGCAGCCCTGGCGCTAGCACAGATACGCAGTATTTT	CASSPGASTDTQYF
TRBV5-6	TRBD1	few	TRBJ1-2	TGTGCCAGCAGCTTGGTAGGGACAGGGAGTTTCGGCTACACCTTC	CASSLVGTGSFGYTF
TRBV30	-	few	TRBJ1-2	TGTGCCTGGAGTGATGGATTAGGATATGGCTACACCTTC	CAWSDGLGYGYTF
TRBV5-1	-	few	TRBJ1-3	TGCGCCAGCAGCTGGCAGGGAACTGGAAACACCATATATTTT	CASSWQGTGNTIYF
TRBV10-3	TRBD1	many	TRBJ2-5	TGTGCCATCAGTGCCGGGACAGAAGAGACCCAGTACTTC	CAISAGTEETQYF
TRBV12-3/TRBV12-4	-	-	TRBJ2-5	TGTGCCAGCAGTTTTATAGGCCGTCAAGAGACCCAGTACTTC	CASSFIGRQETQYF
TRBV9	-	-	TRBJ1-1	TGTGCCAGCAGCGTGTCACAGGGAAACACTGAAGCTTTCTTT	CASSVSQGNTEAFF
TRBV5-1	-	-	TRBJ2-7	TGCGCCAGCAGCTTGGAGCCGGACCTAATCTACGAGCAGTACTTC	CASSLEPDLIYEQYF
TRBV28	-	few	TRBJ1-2	TGTGCCAGCAGTCCCCGGGGGGAAGGGGCGGGGTATGGCTACACCTTC	CASSPRGEGAGYGYTF
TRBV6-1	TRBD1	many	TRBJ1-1	TGTGCCAGCTGGACGGGACAGATGAACACTGAAGCTTTCTTT	CASWTGQMNTEAFF
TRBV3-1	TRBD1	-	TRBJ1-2	TGTGCCAGCGCTCCCGGGACAGGGCTTGGCTACACCTTC	CASAPGTGLGYTF
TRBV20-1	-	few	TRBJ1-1	TGCAGTGCTAGTAATCGGGGGGCGGTCGTCGGGAACACTGAAGCTTTCTTT	CSASNRGAVVGNTEAFF
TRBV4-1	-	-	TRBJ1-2	TGCGCCAGCCTGACGTCGATGAGCCGGGACCAAGATAACTATGGCTACACCTTC	CASLTSMSRDQDNYGYTF
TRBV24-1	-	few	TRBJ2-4	TGTGCCACCAGTGACCCGGGAGTCAAAAACATTCAGTACTTC	CATSDPGVKNIQYF
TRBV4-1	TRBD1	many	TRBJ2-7	TGCGCCAGCAGCCTCTTGGGACAGGGGAACGAGCAGTACTTC	CASSLLGQGNEQYF
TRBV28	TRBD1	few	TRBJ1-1	TGTGCCAGCAGCCCGCCTCAGGGGGCGAAGACTGAAGCTTTCTTT	CASSPPQGAKTEAFF
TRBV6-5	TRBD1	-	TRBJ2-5	TGTGCCAGCACACCCCCGGGACAGGGGGAGACCCAGTACTTC	CASTPPGQGETQYF
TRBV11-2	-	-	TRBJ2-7	TGTGCCAGCAGCTTAGCAGGGGACGCCTACGAGCAGTACTTC	CASSLAGDAYEQYF
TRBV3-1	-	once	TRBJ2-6	TGTGCCAGCAGCCCCAACCCGCCGGGGTCTGGGGCCAACGTCCTGACTTTC	CASSPNPPGSGANVLTF
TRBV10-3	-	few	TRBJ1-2	TGTGCCATCAGTGAGCCGGGGGGCTACACCTTC	CAISEPGGYTF
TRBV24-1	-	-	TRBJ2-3	TGTGCCACCAGTGATTTGCTCTTTGGGGCAGATACGCAGTATTTT	CATSDLLFGADTQYF
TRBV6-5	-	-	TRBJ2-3	TGTGCCAGCAGTTACTCCACGGGCGGGCCACTAACAGATACGCAGTATTTT	CASSYSTGGPLTDTQYF